Here is one TCR beta chain with its context. The antigen is unknown. The library came from three nested PCR rounds adapted from ARM-PCR protocols. TCRdb re-called the multiplex PCR reads with MiXCR, one entry per CDR3 protein. The table includes tens of thousands of distinct CDR3 sequences, 55% to 85% detected once. No cell sorting was done before RNA was extracted from the tissue. Newly diagnosed lung cancer patients had thoracic surgery in China, August–November 2014, without prior chemotherapy. The data derive from a study of tumor and adjacent non-tumor tissue in lung cancer. Broader study findings: Tumor TCR diversity, when higher, was linked to shorter survival. Significantly higher TCR diversity was found in tumor than normal lung.

CDR3 size: 14 residues. Per the germline V gene, CDR1 is MNHEY and CDR2 is SVGEGT. The receptor was isolated from a man in his fifties or sixties with non-small cell lung cancer. Sequenced: lung tumor tissue. This chain connects TRBV6-2 or TRBV6-3 to TRBJ2-1; D might be TRBD1 or TRBD2, each matching 5 bases. DNA of the CDR3: TGTGGCAGGGCCGGGACGGAATCCTACAATGAGCAGTTCTTC. It yields the protein CGRAGTESYNEQFF.